The 27 T cell receptor beta chains given below trace back to one sample, sequenced in a study of CD8+CD57+ T cells in acquired aplastic anemia. Genomic DNA, serving as template, underwent TCR beta VDJ and CDR3 profiling. Each CDR3 protein is one row after TCRdb ran MiXCR on the reads. The data hold hundreds of thousands of distinct CDR3 sequences, with 55% to 75% observed a single time. Sequencing used sorted CD4+, CD8+, or CD8+CD57+ T cells (not recorded which) from PBMCs. The receptors here all came from a human donor in good health, serving as a control.

The chain has TRBV20-1 and TRBJ2-7, with TRBD2 matching 11 bases. CDR1 is DFQATT and CDR2 is SNEGSKA in the germline V gene (reference sequence). With 3 bases clipped from V and 3 bases from J, the junction kept 25 bases outside the gene matches. The CDR3 is 21 amino acids. The CDR3 region has the DNA TGCAGTGCTAGGAAACCTCCCAGAATTACTAGCGGGGGACCCACAAACTACGAGCAGTACTTC. It translates to CSARKPPRITSGGPTNYEQYF.

This rearrangement joins TRBV20-1 to TRBJ2-3; 10 bases align to TRBD1. The CDR3 has 13 amino acids. CDR1 DFQATT and CDR2 SNEGSKA come from the germline V gene (reference sequence). V lost 6 bases and J lost 8; bases outside the gene matches: 8. For the CDR3, the DNA is TGCAGTGCGCCGACAGGGGGCTCAGGTACGCAGTATTTT. This encodes CSAPTGGSGTQYF.

The chain is built from TRBV20-1 and TRBJ2-7; 7 positions match TRBD1. Germline V lookup: CDR1 DFQATT, CDR2 SNEGSKA (reference sequence). The CDR3 spans 13 residues. The J segment lost 10 bases and the V segment lost 2 bases, leaving 11 bases of the junction unmatched. CDR3: CSARSTRDSLQYF. The DNA of the CDR3 is TGCAGTGCTAGATCTACCCGGGACAGCCTCCAGTACTTC.

Concerning this clonotype itself: One end of the junction varies from germline; a read error may be responsible. The V gene is TRBV2, the J gene TRBJ1-3; the D gene is possibly TRBD1 (5 bases). The CDR3 length is 15 residues. Germline V lookup: CDR1 SNHLY, CDR2 FYNNEI. Here the CDR3 DNA reads TGTGCCAGCAGCTCAAACCTAGCCGGGGGGAACAATGAGCAGTTT. Translated, it gives CASSSNLAGGNNEQF.

The genes are TRBV20-1 and TRBJ2-3, with 7 bases fitting TRBD1. There are 12 residues in the CDR3. From germline, CDR1 is DFQATT and CDR2 SNEGSKA (reference sequence). The ends lost 1 base at V and 7 bases at J; junction bases unmatched: 2. As DNA, the CDR3 is TGCAGTGCTAGAGCACAGGGGTATACGCAGTATTTT. It codes for CSARAQGYTQYF.

V usage is TRBV11-3 and J usage is TRBJ1-1; no clear D. Trimming took 2 bases from V and 6 from J, leaving 10 bases between them. The length of the CDR3 is 13 residues. Per germline, CDR1 SGHNT and CDR2 YENEEA. The CDR3 is CASSLTTHAEAFF. The CDR3 bases are TGTGCCAGCAGCTTAACCACTCATGCTGAAGCTTTCTTT.

Of note for this clonotype: Because the CDR3's place on the DNA is in doubt, the DNA is left out and the CDR3 is given as listed by TCRdb. The chain employs TRBV7-2 and TRBJ1-2. The CDR3 is made up of 16 amino acids, end residues included. Germline CDR1 reads SGHTA; CDR2 reads FQGNSA. CDR3 in amino acids: CASSLSTSSTSGRYTF.

Concerning this clonotype itself: This is likely a read error, given that the CDR3 carries no conserved phenylalanine or tryptophan at its end. The limits of the CDR3 on the DNA are not certain, so only TCRdb's listed CDR3 is given. The genes are TRBV7-8 and TRBJ1-2. Per the germline V gene, CDR1 is SGHVS and CDR2 is FQNEAQ. The CDR3 is 13 amino acids in total, end residues counted. The CDR3 protein is CASSLLRASNYTY.

Only one count was recorded for this clonotype. The chain links TRBV7-3 to TRBJ2-3, with 11 bases lining up with TRBD2. Germline V CDR1 and CDR2: SGHTA, FQGTGA. CDR3 length: 19 amino acids. V gave up 7 bases and J gave up 1 base; unmatched junction bases: 16. CDR3 amino acids: CASTPKGLAGGLRTDTQYF. CDR3 sequence (DNA): TGTGCCAGCACCCCCAAGGGGCTAGCGGGGGGCCTGCGCACAGATACGCAGTATTTT.

As for this clonotype: A read error may produce the germline difference seen at one junction end. The chain joins TRBV19 to TRBJ2-6; possible D gene TRBD1, 5 bases. The CDR3 consists of 15 residues. The germline V gene has CDR1 LNHDA and CDR2 SQIVND (reference sequence). CDR3 nucleotide sequence: TGTGCCAGTAGTATAGAGGCATCTGGGGCCAACGATGCGAATTTC. This encodes CASSIEASGANDANF.

The chain joins TRBV12-3 or TRBV12-4 to TRBJ1-3; 8 nucleotides align to TRBD1. The CDR3 runs to 14 residues. V dropped 6 bases and J dropped 4; count of bases not matched to a gene: 5. The CDR3 is CASREDREGNTIYF. Written as DNA, the CDR3 is TGTGCCAGCAGGGAGGACAGGGAGGGAAACACCATATATTTT.

This clonotype has more than one count but fewer than ten. A much larger clone lies a single base off, so this may be a read error. J is TRBJ2-7 and V is TRBV6-5, with unresolved D. The CDR3 is made up of 14 amino acids. Germline V gene data show CDR1 as MNHEY and CDR2 as SVGAGI. V was cut by 4 bases and J by 4 bases, with 14 bases left in between. CDR3 sequence reads: CASSWATPPYEQYF. The CDR3 DNA reads as TGTGCCAGCAGTTGGGCCACACCCCCTTACGAGCAGTACTTC.

This sequence joins TRBV7-8 and TRBJ2-7; perhaps TRBD2 as D (6 bases). The CDR3 has 12 residues. Per germline, CDR1 SGHVS and CDR2 FQNEAQ. V shed 5 bases and J shed 7 bases, with 12 bases lying between them. The CDR3, as DNA: TGTGCCAGCAGCGGAGATCGGGGGGAGCAGTACTTC. This translates into CASSGDRGEQYF.

V gene TRBV11-2 combines with J gene TRBJ2-7; 7 nucleotides line up with TRBD1. The CDR3 is 16 residues long. V gave up 6 bases and J gave up 0 bases; unmatched junction bases: 11. Germline V gene lookup returns CDR1 SGHAT and CDR2 FQNNGV. In DNA, the CDR3 is TGTGCCAGCAGTCCAACGTGGACAGGCTTCTCCTACGAGCAGTACTTC. It codes for CASSPTWTGFSYEQYF.

The V and J genes are TRBV2 and TRBJ2-7, with TRBD1 identical over 7 bases. Trimming at V came to 5 bases and at J to 4 bases, leaving 5 bases not matched to a gene. This CDR3 spans 13 amino acids. The germline V gene encodes CDR1 SNHLY and CDR2 FYNNEI. The CDR3 is CASSHRGEYEQYF. Written as DNA, the CDR3 is TGTGCCAGCAGTCACAGGGGAGAGTACGAGCAGTACTTC.

This clonotype was seen a single time. V is TRBV25-1 and J is TRBJ1-2; D uncertain. CDR3 length equals 13 residues. Trimming removed 3 bases from V and 7 bases from J, with 12 bases in between. From germline, CDR1 is MGHDK and CDR2 SYGVNS. The CDR3 loop reads CASSEPDGFGYTF. CDR3 in DNA: TGTGCCAGCAGTGAGCCGGACGGGTTTGGCTACACCTTC.

This rearrangement joins TRBV11-1 to TRBJ2-3, with TRBD2 matching over 9 bases. This CDR3 comprises 15 residues. Germline trimming cut 5 bases from V and 5 bases from J; bases unmatched to any gene: 8. CDR1 and CDR2 from the germline V gene are SGHAT and FQDESV (reference sequence). CDR3 protein: CASSARGGGVDTQYF. CDR3 nucleotide sequence: TGTGCCAGCAGCGCGCGGGGGGGGGGTGTAGATACGCAGTATTTT.

The chain recombines TRBV20-1 with TRBJ1-6; 7 positions agree with TRBD1. After removal of 7 bases from V and 10 bases from J, the junction contained 10 bases not matched to a gene. This CDR3 spans 13 amino acids. Germline V CDR1 and CDR2: DFQATT, SNEGSKA (reference sequence). The CDR3 loop reads CSVHQGGFSPLHF. In DNA form, the CDR3 reads TGCAGTGTACACCAGGGGGGGTTCTCACCCCTCCACTTT.

Of note for this clonotype: The junction differs from germline at one of its ends, possibly a read error. The chain is built from TRBV7-2 and TRBJ1-1; D gene uncertain. The CDR3 length is 13 residues. Germline V gene sequence: CDR1 SGHTA, CDR2 FQGNSA. CDR3 in amino acids: CASTRDTRGTEAF. The CDR3 nucleotides are TGTGCCAGCACCCGAGACACCCGAGGCACTGAAGCTTTC. Based on the CDR3 plus reference TRBV7-2 and TRBJ1-1, the full variable domain is GAGVSQSPSNKVTEKGKDVELRCDPISGHTALYWYRQSLGQGLEFLIYFQGNSAPDKSGLPSDRFSAERTGGSVSTLTIQRTQQEDSAVYLCASTRDTRGTEAFGQGTRLTVV.

The gene calls are TRBV19 and TRBJ2-7; 7 bases match TRBD1. Germline V gene sequence: CDR1 LNHDA, CDR2 SQIVND (reference sequence). J gave up 3 bases and V 5 bases, and 4 bases lay outside the gene matches. There are 13 residues in the CDR3. The CDR3 DNA reads as TGTGCCAGTAGTGCCGCAGGGGGCTACGAGCAGTACTTC. Translating gives CASSAAGGYEQYF.

The gene calls are TRBV20-1 and TRBJ2-5; D possibly corresponds to TRBD1 (6 bases). CDR3 length: 15 amino acids. CDR1 and CDR2 (germline): DFQATT, SNEGSKA (reference sequence). Written as DNA, the CDR3 is TGCAGGGGGACACGGGGAGCGAGTACTCAAGAGACCCAGTACTTC. Amino acid sequence: CRGTRGASTQETQYF.

Comment on this clonotype: No conserved phenylalanine or tryptophan is present at the end of the CDR3, so a read error is the likely explanation. No DNA is shown, since the ends of the CDR3 on it are uncertain; the CDR3 is the one TCRdb lists. This rearrangement joins TRBV20-1 to TRBJ2-5; TRBD1 is the table's D call and was not checked against the DNA. Looked up from germline, CDR1 is DFQATT and CDR2 is SNEGSKA (reference sequence). The CDR3 has 10 amino acids, counting both end residues. Here the CDR3 reads CSAREGTDTL.

In its sample, this clonotype was seen once. The rearrangement links TRBV20-1 to TRBJ2-3; 7 positions match TRBD2. The germline V gene has CDR1 DFQATT and CDR2 SNEGSKA (reference sequence). The CDR3 is 13 amino acids. Trimming at V came to 5 bases and at J to 3 bases, leaving 5 bases not matched to a gene. The DNA of the CDR3 is TGCAGTGCTCCGGGGGGTGGTACAGATACGCAGTATTTT. It translates to CSAPGGGTDTQYF.

This clonotype was detected once. The conserved final phenylalanine or tryptophan is absent from the CDR3, which likely points to a read error. It is unclear where the CDR3 begins or ends on the DNA, so no DNA is shown, and the CDR3 is as TCRdb lists it. The genes are TRBV7-2 and TRBJ2-7; the table's D call, TRBD1, has no DNA check behind it. CDR1 is SGHTA, CDR2 FQGNSA, per germline. The CDR3 is made up of 13 amino acids, end residues included. The CDR3 sequence: CASRQDSISNSPL.

CDR3 sequence: CASSIGAAEAFF. The DNA for the CDR3 is TGTGCCAGTAGTATCGGCGCCGCTGAAGCTTTCTTT. V usage is TRBV19 and J usage is TRBJ1-1; unclear D gene. Germline V gene data show CDR1 as LNHDA and CDR2 as SQIVND (reference sequence). With 3 bases removed from V and 6 bases from J, the gap between germline ends came to 8 bases. The CDR3 loop spans 12 amino acids.

As concerns this clonotype: A read error may explain this, as a much larger clone is one base away. The V gene is TRBV30, the J gene TRBJ1-4; no clear D. Looked up from germline, CDR1 is GTSNPN and CDR2 is SVGIG (reference sequence). The CDR3 length is 13 residues. In DNA form, the CDR3 reads TGTGCCTTGAGTGTACCAAATAATGAAAAACTGTTTTTT. It specifies CALSVPNNEKLFF.

The gene calls are TRBV20-1 and TRBJ1-5; D perhaps matches TRBD1 (5 bases). V was shortened by 6 bases and J by 3 bases, with 18 bases between the two germline ends. From germline, CDR1 is DFQATT and CDR2 SNEGSKA (reference sequence). This CDR3 region has 15 residues. The CDR3 DNA sequence: TGCAGTGCGATGACAGACTCTGGAAACAATCAGCCCCAGCATTTT. It specifies CSAMTDSGNNQPQHF.